The 20 T cell receptor beta chains given below trace back to one sample, sequenced in a study of blood T cell repertoires in COVID-19 (dated by TCRdb to the early 2020s). Receptor libraries were prepared by the immunoSEQ multiplex PCR assay. TCRdb carries this immuneACCESS record with in-frame sequences only. Its versions omit some clonotypes, under half of them owing to an unresolved V gene in the studies checked, with the rest unexplained. The sample has more than 90,000 clones on record, approximately 90% of them singletons. About a sixth of the sample comes from the top ten. Sequenced sample: peripheral blood. The receptors were gathered from a woman aged 60-70 years with COVID-19, enrolled during active disease.

This chain uses TRBV9 with TRBJ1-1; D not resolved. V was pared by 0 bases and J by 1 base, with 4 bases between. Germline V gene data show CDR1 as SGDLS and CDR2 as YYNGEE. The CDR3 has 13 amino acids. The CDR3, as DNA: TGTGCCAGCAGCGTAGTCAAGAACACTGAAGCTTTCTTT. It codes for CASSVVKNTEAFF.

The chain is built from TRBV3-1 (or the pseudogene TRBV3-2) and TRBJ2-3; 7 nucleotides align to TRBD1. This CDR3 spans 14 amino acids. Germline V gives CDR1 LGHDT, CDR2 YNNKEL (reference sequence). Trimming at V came to 4 bases and at J to 1 base, leaving 2 bases not matched to a gene. This CDR3 is CASSPTGGTDTQYF. The CDR3 region has the DNA TGTGCCAGCAGCCCAACAGGGGGCACAGATACGCAGTATTTT.

The chain is built from TRBV11-3 and TRBJ1-1, with 8 bases aligning to TRBD1. Germline V lookup: CDR1 SGHNT, CDR2 YENEEA. The CDR3 covers 15 residues. Germline trimming cut 4 bases from V and 0 bases from J; bases unmatched to any gene: 4. As DNA, the CDR3 is TGTGCCAGCAGCTACGGGACAGGCTTGAACACTGAAGCTTTCTTT. Translating it yields CASSYGTGLNTEAFF.

This chain links TRBV3-1 (or the pseudogene TRBV3-2) with TRBJ1-1; weak D call: TRBD1 (5 bases). Per the germline V gene, CDR1 is LGHDT and CDR2 is YNNKEL (reference sequence). The CDR3 sequence is 15 residues long. Trimming cost V 5 bases and J 0 bases, with 13 bases left between them. DNA of the CDR3: TGTGCCAGCAGCAGAACGGGACTCATGAACACTGAAGCTTTCTTT. Amino acids: CASSRTGLMNTEAFF.

V and J are TRBV7-8 and TRBJ1-1, with 8 bases identical to TRBD1. V lost 5 bases and J lost 11; bases outside the gene matches: 16. CDR3 length equals 15 residues. The V gene's germline CDR1 is SGHVS and CDR2 FQNEAQ. Here the CDR3 reads CASSAPGQAHLTAFF. The CDR3 coding sequence is TGTGCCAGCAGCGCGCCGGGACAGGCCCACCTGACCGCTTTCTTT.

The chain has TRBV7-9 and TRBJ2-7, with D maybe TRBD2 (5 bases). This CDR3 is 13 amino acids long. Trimming removed 5 bases from V and 0 bases from J, with 8 bases in between. Germline lookup yields CDR1 SEHNR and CDR2 FQNEAQ (reference sequence). This CDR3 reads CASSPGGSYEQYF. In DNA, the CDR3 is TGTGCCAGCAGCCCCGGAGGCTCCTACGAGCAGTACTTC.

The V and J genes are TRBV5-4 and TRBJ2-1; 13 bases match TRBD2. Germline V lookup: CDR1 SGHNT, CDR2 YYREEE (reference sequence). V trimming: 1 base; J trimming: 7 bases; junction bases outside the gene matches: 2. This CDR3 is 15 amino acids long. In nucleotides, the CDR3 is TGTGCCAGCAGCTTGAGGACTAGCGGGGGTAATGAGCAGTTCTTC. This gives the protein CASSLRTSGGNEQFF.

The chain has TRBV21-1 and TRBJ2-7; the DNA was not compared with TRBD1, the D call given in the table. TRBV21-1 is a listed pseudogene. This CDR3 contains 14 residues. The CDR3 nucleotides are TGTGCCAGCACAATCGACAGGGGGCGTCACGAGCAGTACTTC. Translated: CASTIDRGRHEQYF.

The V gene is TRBV29-1, the J gene TRBJ1-4; maybe TRBD1 (5 bases). This CDR3 has 13 amino acids. Trimming stripped 6 bases from V and 5 bases from J, with 13 bases between. Germline CDR1 SQVTM, CDR2 ANQGSEA. As DNA, the CDR3 is TGCAGCGTCCCCGTTGGGGGGAATGAAAAACTGTTTTTT. Its translation is CSVPVGGNEKLFF.

J is TRBJ1-5 and V is TRBV19; D gene ambiguous. CDR1 and CDR2 (germline): LNHDA, SQIVND (reference sequence). The CDR3 totals 15 residues. V dropped 3 bases and J dropped 6 bases, with 15 bases sitting between them. CDR3 nucleotides: TGTGCCAGTAGTATGGGGAACCAGGCGGGTCAGCCCCAGCATTTT. Amino acids: CASSMGNQAGQPQHF.

This chain uses TRBV19 with TRBJ2-7; 8 nucleotides agree with TRBD2. Germline assignment: CDR1 LNHDA and CDR2 SQIVND (reference sequence). V lost 6 bases, J lost 0 bases, and 4 bases stayed unmatched. This CDR3 has 14 amino acids. The CDR3 here is CASRSGGSSYEQYF. For the CDR3, the DNA is TGTGCCAGTAGAAGCGGGGGAAGCTCCTACGAGCAGTACTTC.

This chain joins TRBV5-1 and TRBJ2-6, with TRBD1 matching 8 bases. The CDR3 runs to 18 residues. V shed 1 base and J 0 bases; nucleotides not matched to a gene: 6. Germline CDR1 is SGHRS and CDR2 is YFSETQ. Written as DNA, the CDR3 is TGCGCCAGCAGCTTGATGCAGGGGGCCGGCTCTGGGGCCAACGTCCTGACTTTC. Protein sequence: CASSLMQGAGSGANVLTF. Complete variable domain (other parts from reference TRBV5-1 and TRBJ2-6): KAGVTQTPRYLIKTRGQQVTLSCSPISGHRSVSWYQQTPGQGLQFLFEYFSETQRNKGNFPGRFSGRQFSNSRSEMNVSTLELGDSALYLCASSLMQGAGSGANVLTFGAGSRLTVL.

This chain links TRBV6-2 or TRBV6-3 with TRBJ1-2, with a possible D match to TRBD1 (6 bases). There are 12 residues in the CDR3. Trimming stripped 6 bases from V and 4 bases from J, with 9 bases between. Germline-derived CDR1 and CDR2 are MNHEY and SVGEGT. The CDR3 reads CASSQDSYGYTF. The DNA for the CDR3 is TGTGCCAGCAGCCAGGACAGCTATGGCTACACCTTC.

The chain uses TRBV9 and TRBJ2-2, with 8 bases aligning to TRBD1. This CDR3 region has 14 residues. The V gene's germline CDR1 is SGDLS and CDR2 YYNGEE. With V trimmed by 3 bases and J by 4 bases, 2 bases remained unmatched. CDR3 nucleotides: TGTGCCAGCAGCGCCGACAGGGGCACCGGGGAGCTGTTTTTT. The encoded protein is CASSADRGTGELFF. Supplemented by reference TRBV9 and TRBJ2-2, the full variable domain reads DSGVTQTPKHLITATGQRVTLRCSPRSGDLSVYWYQQSLDQGLQFLIQYYNGEERAKGNILERFSAQQFPDLHSELNLSSLELGDSALYFCASSADRGTGELFFGEGSRLTVL.

V and J are TRBV24-1 and TRBJ1-2, with D possibly matching TRBD1 (5 bases). Trimming removed 9 bases at V and 6 bases at J, with 10 bases between. The CDR3 runs 11 residues. Per the germline V gene, CDR1 is KGHDR and CDR2 is SFDVKD. The CDR3 bases are TGTGCCACCGCAGGGACTGATGGCTACACCTTC. Amino acid sequence: CATAGTDGYTF.

This clone showed up just once. V and J are TRBV29-1 and TRBJ2-5; 7 positions agree with TRBD1. The length of the CDR3 is 13 residues. Germline loops: CDR1 SQVTM, CDR2 ANQGSEA. With V trimmed by 3 bases and J by 6 bases, 7 bases remained unmatched. CDR3 DNA sequence: TGCAGCGTTGATGGGCAGGGGGTGAAGACCCAGTACTTC. This sequence encodes CSVDGQGVKTQYF.

V gene TRBV29-1 combines with J gene TRBJ2-3, with 10 bases lining up with TRBD2. The germline gives CDR1 SQVTM, CDR2 ANQGSEA. The length of the CDR3 is 17 residues. Trimming took 6 bases from V and 11 from J; bases not matched to a gene: 23. The CDR3 protein is CSVPGGPLAGTIGRQYF. CDR3 DNA sequence: TGCAGCGTCCCCGGAGGCCCACTAGCGGGGACTATAGGGAGGCAGTATTTT.

This chain uses TRBV4-3 with TRBJ2-2, with a weak D call TRBD2 (5 bases). V was pared by 1 base and J by 4 bases, with 7 bases between. There are 14 residues in the CDR3. Per germline, CDR1 LGHNA and CDR2 YSLEER. The CDR3: CASSQVRGTGELFF. The CDR3 coding sequence is TGCGCCAGCAGCCAAGTTCGGGGCACCGGGGAGCTGTTTTTT.

This chain connects TRBV18 to TRBJ2-1, with TRBD2 identical over 7 bases. Unmatched junction bases numbered 2, after V lost 3 bases and J lost 3 bases. CDR3 length: 14 amino acids. CDR1 KGHSH and CDR2 LQKENI come from the germline V gene. The CDR3 bases are TGTGCCAGCTCACCGGGCGGGGGCTACAATGAGCAGTTCTTC. Its protein is CASSPGGGYNEQFF.

This clone has more than one count but fewer than ten. The chain links TRBV6-5 to TRBJ1-4; 8 positions agree with TRBD1. CDR1 and CDR2 (germline): MNHEY, SVGAGI. V was pared by 5 bases and J by 10 bases, with 9 bases of the junction left unmatched. The length of the CDR3 is 14 residues. CDR3 residues: CASSSPGGEGKLFF. For the CDR3, the DNA is TGTGCCAGCAGTAGCCCAGGGGGCGAAGGAAAACTGTTTTTT.